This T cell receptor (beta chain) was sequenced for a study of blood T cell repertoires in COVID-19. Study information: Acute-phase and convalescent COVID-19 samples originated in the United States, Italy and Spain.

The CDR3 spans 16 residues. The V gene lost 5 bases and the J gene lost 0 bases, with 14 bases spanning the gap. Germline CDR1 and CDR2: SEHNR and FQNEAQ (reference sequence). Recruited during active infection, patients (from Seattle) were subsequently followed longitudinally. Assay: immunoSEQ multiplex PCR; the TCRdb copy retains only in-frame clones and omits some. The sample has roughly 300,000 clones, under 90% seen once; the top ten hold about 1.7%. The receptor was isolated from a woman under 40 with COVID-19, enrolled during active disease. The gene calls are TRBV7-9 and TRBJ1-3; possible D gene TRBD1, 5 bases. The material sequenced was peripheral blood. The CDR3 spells CASSLGQPSSGNTIYF. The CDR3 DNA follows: TGTGCCAGCAGCCTAGGACAACCGTCCTCTGGAAACACCATATATTTT.